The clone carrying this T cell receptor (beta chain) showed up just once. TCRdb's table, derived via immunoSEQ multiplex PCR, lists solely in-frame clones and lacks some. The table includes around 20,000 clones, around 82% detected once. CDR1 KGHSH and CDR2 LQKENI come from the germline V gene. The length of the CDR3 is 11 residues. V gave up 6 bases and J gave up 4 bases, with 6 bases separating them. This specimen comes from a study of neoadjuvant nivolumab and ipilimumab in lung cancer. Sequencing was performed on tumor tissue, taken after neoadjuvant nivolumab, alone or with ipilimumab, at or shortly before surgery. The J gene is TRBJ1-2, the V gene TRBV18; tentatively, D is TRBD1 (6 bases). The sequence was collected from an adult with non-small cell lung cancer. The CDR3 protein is CASSDSYGYTF. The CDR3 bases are TGTGCCAGCTCGGACAGCTATGGCTACACCTTC.